The 19 T cell receptor beta chains below all came from one sample that was sequenced in a study of radiation and T cells in renal cell carcinoma. As for time point: blood 4 weeks post-SBRT, at nephrectomy. Treatment given: 15 Gy SBRT to primary tumor, nephrectomy 4 weeks later. The method was immunoSEQ multiplex PCR; TCRdb's version includes in-frame clones alone and lacks a portion of them. The sample consists of approximately 86,000 clones, around four fifths of them appearing once. The sample consisted of blood, taken from a patient whose treatment included radiotherapy and nephrectomy. These receptors all come from a man aged 50-59 years with renal cell carcinoma.

CDR3 sequence (DNA): TGTGCCAGCAGTTTGGCAGCTCGTAATGAAAAACTGTTTTTT. Translating gives CASSLAARNEKLFF. This rearrangement joins TRBV27 to TRBJ1-4; D remains ambiguous. The length of the CDR3 is 14 residues. Between the trimmed V and J ends, which lost 3 bases and 4 bases, there was a span of 9 bases. Germline V CDR1 and CDR2: MNHEY, SMNVEV (reference sequence).

This clone occurred a few times. The V gene is TRBV18, the J gene TRBJ1-1, with unresolved D. Germline V gene sequence: CDR1 KGHSH, CDR2 LQKENI. The CDR3 consists of 13 residues. Trimming cost V 6 bases and J 10 bases, with 18 bases left between them. The CDR3 protein is CASSPPVARGAFF. CDR3 DNA: TGTGCCAGCTCGCCCCCCGTGGCTCGAGGAGCTTTCTTT.

The chain recombines TRBV2 with TRBJ2-5; 8 nucleotides agree with TRBD2. Germline loops: CDR1 SNHLY, CDR2 FYNNEI. V was clipped by 4 bases and J by 14 bases; unmatched bases: 6. The CDR3 consists of 11 residues. DNA for the CDR3: TGTGCCAGCAGTGGGACTAGCCAAGACTACTTC. Amino acids: CASSGTSQDYF. Full variable domain (remainder filled in from reference TRBV2 and TRBJ2-5): EPEVTQTPSHQVTQMGQEVILRCVPISNHLYFYWYRQILGQKVEFLVSFYNNEISEKSEIFDDQFSVERPDGSNFTLKIRSTKLEDSAMYFCASSGTSQDYFGPGTRLLVL.

The V and J genes are TRBV5-4 and TRBJ2-3, with TRBD1 as a possible D gene (7 bases). Germline V gives CDR1 SGHNT, CDR2 YYREEE (reference sequence). The CDR3 consists of 13 residues. The V end lost 4 bases, the J end lost 6 bases, and 12 bases lay between the germline ends. CDR3 amino acids: CASSIRGEDTQYF. The CDR3 bases are TGTGCCAGCAGCATCAGGGGGGAGGATACGCAGTATTTT.

The chain joins TRBV9 to TRBJ1-4, with D maybe TRBD1 (6 bases). V was cut by 1 base and J by 5 bases, with 15 bases left in between. CDR1 and CDR2 (germline): SGDLS, YYNGEE. This CDR3 spans 16 amino acids. This CDR3 is CASSVSGGHQNEKLFF. The CDR3 nucleotides are TGTGCCAGCAGCGTATCTGGGGGACACCAGAATGAAAAACTGTTTTTT.

The V and J genes are TRBV19 and TRBJ2-7, with D perhaps matching TRBD1 (5 bases). Trimming took 6 bases from V and 5 from J, leaving 23 bases between them. Germline V gene sequence: CDR1 LNHDA, CDR2 SQIVND (reference sequence). The CDR3 is 16 residues long. CDR3 DNA: TGTGCCAGTAGCCTACTCCCGGCAGGGCCGGACGACGAGCAGTACTTC. It translates to CASSLLPAGPDDEQYF. The full variable domain, rest sourced from reference TRBV19 and TRBJ2-7, is DGGITQSPKYLFRKEGQNVTLSCEQNLNHDAMYWYRQDPGQGLRLIYYSQIVNDFQKGDIAEGYSVSREKKESFPLTVTSAQKNPTAFYLCASSLLPAGPDDEQYFGPGTRLTVT.

The rearrangement uses TRBV5-1 and TRBJ2-7; no clear D gene. Germline CDR1 and CDR2: SGHRS and YFSETQ. Between the trimmed V and J ends, which lost 0 bases and 3 bases, there was a span of 10 bases. This CDR3 has 14 residues. The CDR3 spells CASSLGGRNYEQYF. Here the CDR3 DNA reads TGCGCCAGCAGCTTGGGTGGCAGGAACTACGAGCAGTACTTC. Full variable domain (remainder filled in from reference TRBV5-1 and TRBJ2-7): KAGVTQTPRYLIKTRGQQVTLSCSPISGHRSVSWYQQTPGQGLQFLFEYFSETQRNKGNFPGRFSGRQFSNSRSEMNVSTLELGDSALYLCASSLGGRNYEQYFGPGTRLTVT.

V and J are TRBV28 and TRBJ1-2; no reliable D call. V gave up 5 bases and J gave up 8 bases, with 18 bases separating them. CDR1 is MDHEN and CDR2 is SYDVKM in the germline V gene. CDR3 length equals 14 residues. CDR3: CASSRRDRAGGYTF. CDR3 sequence (DNA): TGTGCCAGCAGTCGGAGGGATAGGGCCGGGGGCTACACCTTC.

The gene calls are TRBV7-2 and TRBJ2-7; 8 nucleotides match TRBD2. The CDR3 runs 16 residues. V shed 2 bases and J 0 bases; nucleotides not matched to a gene: 6. Germline CDR1 reads SGHTA; CDR2 reads FQGNSA. The CDR3: CASSLLSGSGSYEQYF. CDR3 coding DNA: TGTGCCAGCAGCTTACTGAGCGGGAGTGGCTCCTACGAGCAGTACTTC.

The chain has TRBV2 and TRBJ1-1; no definite D call. CDR1 is SNHLY, CDR2 FYNNEI, per germline. Trimming left V 7 bases short and J 6 bases short, with 12 bases between. The CDR3 consists of 12 residues. CDR3 amino acids: CASKYHAPEAFF. DNA for the CDR3: TGTGCCAGCAAATACCACGCACCTGAAGCTTTCTTT.

This clone was observed a few times. J is TRBJ1-1 and V is TRBV18; D gene uncertain. The CDR3 spans 15 residues. Germline V gene data show CDR1 as KGHSH and CDR2 as LQKENI. The germline V and J ends were trimmed by 7 bases and 7 bases, with 22 bases remaining between them. CDR3 bases: TGTGCCAGCTTTCCAGGTGCGGGTCGTGGCAATGAAGCTTTCTTT. Amino acids: CASFPGAGRGNEAFF.

The rearrangement joins TRBV25-1 to TRBJ1-5; D is ambiguous. CDR1 and CDR2 (germline): MGHDK, SYGVNS. The germline V and J ends were trimmed by 3 bases and 5 bases, with 5 bases remaining between them. The CDR3 has 12 residues. The CDR3 loop reads CASSEGYQPQHF. CDR3 nucleotides: TGTGCCAGCAGTGAGGGGTATCAGCCCCAGCATTTT.

This clone was picked up a small number of times. Other DNA sequences from this sample encode an identical CDR3 as well. The chain uses TRBV27 and TRBJ1-1; maybe TRBD1 (5 bases). From germline, CDR1 is MNHEY and CDR2 SMNVEV (reference sequence). V shed 4 bases and J shed 5 bases, with 8 bases lying between them. The CDR3 is 12 amino acids. The CDR3 is CASSSGGTEAFF. CDR3 coding DNA: TGTGCCAGCAGTTCCGGGGGGACTGAAGCTTTCTTT.

V gene TRBV29-1 combines with J gene TRBJ1-2; D is perhaps TRBD1 (5 bases). The CDR3 spans 12 residues. Germline CDR1 SQVTM, CDR2 ANQGSEA. The V gene lost 4 bases and the J gene lost 6 bases, with 12 bases spanning the gap. CDR3 nucleotides: TGCAGCGTTGTGGGCAGGGCCGATGGCTACACCTTC. This gives the protein CSVVGRADGYTF.

This clone is a singleton in its sample. The V gene is TRBV30, the J gene TRBJ2-3; TRBD1 matches 7 bases. The ends lost 4 bases at V and 0 bases at J; junction bases unmatched: 7. The length of the CDR3 is 15 residues. Germline V gene data show CDR1 as GTSNPN and CDR2 as SVGIG (reference sequence). The CDR3: CAWTGLGGSTDTQYF. Here the CDR3 DNA reads TGTGCCTGGACCGGTTTAGGGGGCAGCACAGATACGCAGTATTTT.

The V call is TRBV18, the J call TRBJ2-2, with 12 positions matching TRBD2. CDR1 is KGHSH, CDR2 LQKENI, per germline. The trim removed 5 bases at V and 3 bases at J, leaving 13 bases unmatched. The CDR3 is made up of 19 amino acids. The CDR3 coding sequence is TGTGCCAGCTCATCACAGGCTAGCGGGAGGGCCGGTGACACCGGGGAGCTGTTTTTT. Translation: CASSSQASGRAGDTGELFF.

In this sample, this clone turned up once. The chain links TRBV27 to TRBJ2-3; D is unclear. Trimming stripped 3 bases from V and 6 bases from J, with 7 bases between. Per germline, CDR1 MNHEY and CDR2 SMNVEV (reference sequence). The CDR3 has 12 amino acids. CDR3 bases: TGTGCCAGCAGTTTGGGTGTGGATACGCAGTATTTT. Residues: CASSLGVDTQYF.

V gene TRBV25-1 combines with J gene TRBJ2-2, with D uncertain. V lost 3 bases, J lost 2 bases, and 7 bases lay in between. Germline-derived CDR1 and CDR2 are MGHDK and SYGVNS. The CDR3 totals 14 residues. CDR3 DNA: TGTGCCAGCAGTGAGTCGAAAAACACCGGGGAGCTGTTTTTT. It is translated as CASSESKNTGELFF.

The rearrangement joins TRBV10-3 to TRBJ1-3; D ambiguous. CDR3 length: 13 amino acids. Per germline, CDR1 ENHRY and CDR2 SYGVKD. The V and J ends lost 10 bases and 1 base respectively, with 11 bases between them. CDR3 sequence reads: CASRGFSGNTIYF. CDR3 DNA sequence: TGTGCCAGCCGGGGATTTTCTGGAAACACCATATATTTT.